The entry that follows covers one T cell receptor (beta chain) sequence. What it binds is unknown. Tumor tissue was collected at baseline, before treatment began. Generated by immunoSEQ multiplex PCR, the TCRdb table keeps only in-frame clones and is missing some. The sample lists 2,600 or so clones; roughly four fifths were seen once. The data originate from a study of circulating tumor DNA in untreated peripheral T-cell lymphoma. The CDR3 extends over 14 amino acids. The V gene lost 3 bases and the J gene lost 7 bases, with 13 bases spanning the gap. CDR1 is MNHGY and CDR2 is SAAAGT in the germline V gene. Study conclusions and caveats: Tumor-specific clonotypes: identified in approximately 74% of patients, 86% of baseline tissues.

The clonotype originates from a human donor with peripheral T-cell lymphoma. The gene calls are TRBV6-8 and TRBJ2-1; the D gene is possibly TRBD2 (6 bases). Material for sequencing was tumor tissue. The CDR3 is CASSYSAGRNEQFF. The CDR3 nucleotides are TGTGCCAGCAGTTATTCTGCGGGGAGGAATGAGCAGTTCTTC.